One and the same sample provided the 25 T cell receptor beta chains below, sequenced in a study of blood T cell repertoires in COVID-19. TCRdb's copy holds only in-frame clones and misses some; the assay was immunoSEQ multiplex PCR. The repertoire holds over 70,000 clones, with more than 60% as singletons. Sequencing used peripheral blood. These receptors came from a human donor in a cohort sampled during active COVID-19.

V is TRBV6-5 and J is TRBJ1-1; D not resolved. The germline V gene has CDR1 MNHEY and CDR2 SVGAGI. The CDR3 covers 13 residues. The V and J ends lost 0 bases and 5 bases respectively, with 7 bases between them. The CDR3 spells CASSYSHTTEAFF. In DNA form, the CDR3 reads TGTGCCAGCAGTTACTCCCATACTACTGAAGCTTTCTTT.

Points on this clone: Other DNA sequences from this sample encode an identical CDR3 as well. The V and J genes are TRBV9 and TRBJ1-4, with 8 bases aligning to TRBD1. Looked up from germline, CDR1 is SGDLS and CDR2 is YYNGEE. The CDR3 is 14 residues long. Trimming at V came to 3 bases and at J to 8 bases, leaving 6 bases not matched to a gene. The CDR3 here is CASSGGTGREKLFF. The CDR3 nucleotides read TGTGCCAGCAGCGGCGGGACAGGAAGGGAAAAACTGTTTTTT. The full variable domain, in which reference TRBV9 and TRBJ1-4 provide the parts outside the CDR3, is DSGVTQTPKHLITATGQRVTLRCSPRSGDLSVYWYQQSLDQGLQFLIQYYNGEERAKGNILERFSAQQFPDLHSELNLSSLELGDSALYFCASSGGTGREKLFFGSGTQLSVL.

CDR3: CASSLPGQGAGNTIYF. CDR3 DNA: TGTGCCAGCAGTTTACCGGGACAGGGGGCTGGAAACACCATATATTTT. V is TRBV28 and J is TRBJ1-3; 11 positions match TRBD1. Germline lookup yields CDR1 MDHEN and CDR2 SYDVKM. Trimming removed 2 bases from V and 2 bases from J; junction bases left unmatched: 2. The CDR3 loop spans 16 amino acids.

The chain couples TRBV6-5 to TRBJ1-5; TRBD1 agrees at 9 bases. The CDR3 has 14 amino acids. Germline V gives CDR1 MNHEY, CDR2 SVGAGI. J lost 6 bases, V lost 5 bases, and 5 bases had no gene match. CDR3 sequence: CASSRTGELQPQHF. The CDR3 bases are TGTGCCAGCAGTCGGACAGGGGAACTTCAGCCCCAGCATTTT.

The sample holds one count of this clone. The chain uses TRBV28 and TRBJ2-7; 15 bases align to TRBD2. Germline assignment: CDR1 MDHEN and CDR2 SYDVKM. The CDR3 runs 15 residues. Unmatched junction bases numbered 4, after V lost 7 bases and J lost 3 bases. CDR3 residues: CASTTGLAGGYEQYF. CDR3 coding DNA: TGTGCCAGCACCACGGGACTAGCGGGAGGCTACGAGCAGTACTTC.

This chain uses TRBV6-2 or TRBV6-3 with TRBJ2-1; 14 bases are shared with TRBD2. CDR1 is MNHEY and CDR2 is SVGEGT in the germline V gene. The CDR3 loop spans 16 amino acids. J was trimmed by 7 bases and V by 4 bases; bases with no gene match: 6. DNA for the CDR3: TGTGCCAGCAGTTCGTTCGGGACTAGCGGGAGAAATGAGCAGTTCTTC. As protein: CASSSFGTSGRNEQFF.

The rearrangement links TRBV5-1 to TRBJ2-3; a weak D match, TRBD2 (6 bases). This CDR3 has 14 residues. Trimming removed 6 bases from V and 3 bases from J, with 14 bases in between. The germline V gene encodes CDR1 SGHRS and CDR2 YFSETQ. CDR3 in DNA: TGCGCCAGCAATGGAGGGGCTAGTACAGATACGCAGTATTTT. It translates to CASNGGASTDTQYF. Full variable domain (outside the CDR3, taken from reference TRBV5-1 and TRBJ2-3): KAGVTQTPRYLIKTRGQQVTLSCSPISGHRSVSWYQQTPGQGLQFLFEYFSETQRNKGNFPGRFSGRQFSNSRSEMNVSTLELGDSALYLCASNGGASTDTQYFGPGTRLTVL.

This sequence joins TRBV28 and TRBJ2-3; D not certain. CDR1 and CDR2 from the germline V gene are MDHEN and SYDVKM. This CDR3 comprises 15 residues. V lost 7 bases, J lost 1 base, and 15 bases lay in between. This chain's CDR3 is CASNAPLPRTDTQYF. The CDR3 region has the DNA TGTGCCAGCAACGCCCCCCTACCCCGCACAGATACGCAGTATTTT.

The chain is built from TRBV6-4 and TRBJ2-1; TRBD2 is a possible D gene (6 bases). The CDR3 has 16 amino acids. Trimming stripped 7 bases from V and 4 bases from J, with 20 bases between. Per the germline V gene, CDR1 is MRHNA and CDR2 is SNTAGT. The DNA for the CDR3 is TGTGCCAGCACCCCAGGGCGGGCTAGCGATTACAATGAGCAGTTCTTC. Amino acids: CASTPGRASDYNEQFF.

V is TRBV11-2 and J is TRBJ2-5, with D perhaps TRBD2 (6 bases). The V gene's germline CDR1 is SGHAT and CDR2 FQNNGV. With 3 bases removed from V and 2 bases from J, the gap between germline ends came to 7 bases. The CDR3 spans 13 residues. In DNA, the CDR3 is TGTGCCAGCAGCTTCGGGGGACAAGAGACCCAGTACTTC. Amino acids: CASSFGGQETQYF.

The rearrangement joins TRBV28 to TRBJ1-6; TRBD1 matches 9 bases. With 6 bases clipped from V and 10 bases from J, the junction kept 4 bases outside the gene matches. The CDR3 extends over 13 amino acids. Germline CDR1 reads MDHEN; CDR2 reads SYDVKM. For the CDR3, the DNA is TGTGCCAGCAGGCGGACAGGGGCCTCACCCCTCCACTTT. Encoded protein: CASRRTGASPLHF.

V usage is TRBV28 and J usage is TRBJ2-5; 8 bases are shared with TRBD2. CDR1 and CDR2 (germline): MDHEN, SYDVKM. The CDR3 is made up of 16 amino acids. V was clipped by 6 bases and J by 1 base; unmatched bases: 10. CDR3 sequence (DNA): TGTGCCAGCAGCTTACTAGCGGAGTCCCTCCAAGAGACCCAGTACTTC. Protein product: CASSLLAESLQETQYF.

This rearrangement joins TRBV7-2 to TRBJ2-5; no clear D gene. The V end lost 3 bases, the J end lost 5 bases, and 16 bases lay between the germline ends. Looked up from germline, CDR1 is SGHTA and CDR2 is FQGNSA. The CDR3 extends over 15 amino acids. CDR3 protein: CASSFINDFGETQYF. The CDR3 bases are TGTGCCAGCAGCTTCATCAACGACTTCGGGGAGACCCAGTACTTC.

The gene calls are TRBV29-1 and TRBJ2-5; a weak D match, TRBD1 (6 bases). The CDR3 length is 12 residues. CDR1 and CDR2 (germline): SQVTM, ANQGSEA. V was cut by 4 bases and J by 5 bases, with 11 bases left in between. As DNA, the CDR3 is TGCAGCGTTGCCAGGGGTTCGGAGACCCAGTACTTC. It is translated as CSVARGSETQYF.

The chain couples TRBV7-3 to TRBJ1-2; D is ambiguous. The CDR3 is 15 amino acids. V shed 3 bases and J shed 6 bases, with 17 bases lying between them. From germline, CDR1 is SGHTA and CDR2 FQGTGA. The CDR3 region is CASSLSLMSPDGYTF. CDR3 coding DNA: TGTGCCAGCAGCTTGTCGCTCATGAGCCCGGATGGCTACACCTTC.

The genes are TRBV18 and TRBJ2-3, with D hard to call. Trimming shortened V by 2 bases and J by 6 bases, and 6 bases separated the two germline ends. This CDR3 contains 12 residues. Germline lookup yields CDR1 KGHSH and CDR2 LQKENI. The CDR3 DNA is TGTGCCAGCTCACCATTCGCGGATACGCAGTATTTT. It encodes CASSPFADTQYF.

The chain combines TRBV24-1 with TRBJ2-6, with 7 positions matching TRBD1. The V and J ends lost 3 bases and 1 base, in that order; junction bases with no gene match: 2. The CDR3 runs to 16 residues. Germline assignment: CDR1 KGHDR and CDR2 SFDVKD. The CDR3 bases are TGTGCCACCAGTGATAAACAGGGGTCTGGGGCCAACGTCCTGACTTTC. It translates to CATSDKQGSGANVLTF.

CDR3 protein: CASSGQVPGGNDEQYF. The CDR3 DNA reads TGTGCCAGCAGTGGACAGGTTCCCGGGGGTAACGACGAGCAGTACTTC. The chain links TRBV28 to TRBJ2-7, with D tentatively TRBD1 (7 bases). The V end was cut by 5 bases, the J end by 5 bases, with 22 bases between. The CDR3 is 16 amino acids. CDR1 is MDHEN and CDR2 is SYDVKM in the germline V gene.

This clone was counted at least ten times. The chain uses TRBV3-1 (or the pseudogene TRBV3-2) and TRBJ1-4; D remains ambiguous. The germline gives CDR1 LGHDT, CDR2 YNNKEL (reference sequence). The V gene lost 4 bases and the J gene lost 2 bases, with 14 bases spanning the gap. The CDR3 consists of 16 residues. CDR3 residues: CASSPRVLKTNEKLFF. In DNA form, the CDR3 reads TGTGCCAGCAGCCCCCGAGTATTGAAGACTAATGAAAAACTGTTTTTT.

The count of this clone is one. The gene calls are TRBV12-5 and TRBJ1-5; 7 nucleotides line up with TRBD1. Losses at the gene ends were 0 bases for V and 2 bases for J; bases not matched to a gene: 7. This CDR3 is 17 amino acids long. The V gene's germline CDR1 is LGHNT and CDR2 FRNRAP. The chain's CDR3 is CASGLVFRDSCNQPQHF. The DNA of the CDR3 is TGTGCTAGTGGTTTGGTTTTTCGGGACAGCTGCAATCAGCCCCAGCATTTT.

V and J are TRBV6-2 or TRBV6-3 and TRBJ2-7, with 7 bases identical to TRBD1. CDR3 length: 18 amino acids. Germline CDR1 is MNHEY and CDR2 is SVGEGT. V trimming: 4 bases; J trimming: 3 bases; junction bases outside the gene matches: 18. The CDR3 region is CASSFRQGRAPNRYEQYF. Written as DNA, the CDR3 is TGTGCCAGCAGTTTCCGACAGGGCCGCGCTCCCAATCGCTACGAGCAGTACTTC.

The V gene is TRBV19, the J gene TRBJ2-3; 10 nucleotides agree with TRBD2. V shed 5 bases, J shed 5 bases, and the junction held 7 bases outside the gene matches. Germline V lookup: CDR1 LNHDA, CDR2 SQIVND (reference sequence). The CDR3 is 15 amino acids. As DNA, the CDR3 is TGTGCCAGTAGTGCCCTAGCGGGAGCGGAAGATACGCAGTATTTT. Amino acid sequence: CASSALAGAEDTQYF.

The V and J genes are TRBV7-9 and TRBJ2-7; 14 bases agree with TRBD2. The V and J ends lost 2 bases and 5 bases, in that order; junction bases with no gene match: 5. Germline CDR1 SEHNR, CDR2 FQNEAQ (reference sequence). The CDR3 has 16 residues. DNA for the CDR3: TGTGCCAGCAGCTTAAGGCCGGGACTAGCGGGAGACGAGCAGTACTTC. Translated, it gives CASSLRPGLAGDEQYF. Full variable domain (remainder filled in from reference TRBV7-9 and TRBJ2-7): DTGVSQNPRHKITKRGQNVTFRCDPISEHNRLYWYRQTLGQGPEFLTYFQNEAQLEKSRLLSDRFSAERPKGSFSTLEIQRTEQGDSAMYLCASSLRPGLAGDEQYFGPGTRLTVT.

This clone was counted only a few times. V gene TRBV28 combines with J gene TRBJ2-7, with 7 bases identical to TRBD2. V dropped 1 base and J dropped 0; count of bases not matched to a gene: 3. The germline V gene has CDR1 MDHEN and CDR2 SYDVKM. This CDR3 spans 15 amino acids. The CDR3 reads CASSLSSGGSYEQYF. The CDR3 DNA reads as TGTGCCAGCAGTTTATCTTCGGGAGGCTCCTACGAGCAGTACTTC.

This chain links TRBV19 with TRBJ1-2, with D possibly being TRBD1 (6 bases). The germline gives CDR1 LNHDA, CDR2 SQIVND (reference sequence). The CDR3 is 14 amino acids. V gave up 6 bases and J gave up 4 bases, with 15 bases separating them. The CDR3 loop is CASSSTGTGYGYTF. Here the CDR3 DNA reads TGTGCCAGTAGCTCTACAGGGACGGGCTATGGCTACACCTTC. The full variable domain, rest sourced from reference TRBV19 and TRBJ1-2, is DGGITQSPKYLFRKEGQNVTLSCEQNLNHDAMYWYRQDPGQGLRLIYYSQIVNDFQKGDIAEGYSVSREKKESFPLTVTSAQKNPTAFYLCASSSTGTGYGYTFGSGTRLTVV.